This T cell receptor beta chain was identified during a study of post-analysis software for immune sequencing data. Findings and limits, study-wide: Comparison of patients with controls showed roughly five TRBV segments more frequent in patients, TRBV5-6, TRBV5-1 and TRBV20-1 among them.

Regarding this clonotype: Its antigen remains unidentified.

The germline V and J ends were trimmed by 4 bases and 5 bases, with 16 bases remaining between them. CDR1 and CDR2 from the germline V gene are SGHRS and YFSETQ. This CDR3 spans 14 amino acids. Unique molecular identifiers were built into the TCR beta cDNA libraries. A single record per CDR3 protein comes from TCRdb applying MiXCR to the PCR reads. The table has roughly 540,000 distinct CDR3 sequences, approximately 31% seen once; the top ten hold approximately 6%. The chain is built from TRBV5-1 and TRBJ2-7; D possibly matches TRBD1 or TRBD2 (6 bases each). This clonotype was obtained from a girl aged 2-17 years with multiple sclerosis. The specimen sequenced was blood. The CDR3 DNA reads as TGCGCCAGCAGCGTAGCCGGGGGCACCAACGAGCAGTACTTC. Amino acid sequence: CASSVAGGTNEQYF.